One and the same sample provided the 20 T cell receptor beta chains below, sequenced in a study of blood T cell repertoires in COVID-19. Profiled with immunoSEQ multiplex PCR; TCRdb holds only in-frame clones, not every one. The repertoire holds about 14,000 clones, with around 89% as singletons. Material: peripheral blood. The receptors stem from a man aged 50 to 59 with active COVID-19.

The gene calls are TRBV5-6 and TRBJ2-4, with 7 bases that match TRBD1. CDR1 is SGHDT, CDR2 YYEEEE, per germline. This CDR3 contains 14 residues. J lost 5 bases, V lost 4 bases, and 6 bases had no gene match. This chain's CDR3 is CASSARDRQNIQYF. The DNA of the CDR3 is TGTGCCAGCAGCGCAAGGGACAGACAAAACATTCAGTACTTC.

The chain links TRBV19 to TRBJ2-5; D may be TRBD2 (7 bases). The CDR3 contains 15 residues. Trimming took 5 bases from V and 2 from J, leaving 15 bases between them. Germline CDR1 is LNHDA and CDR2 is SQIVND (reference sequence). The CDR3 DNA reads TGTGCCAGTAGTCGCGGGGGCTCGGGGCAAGAGACCCAGTACTTC. This gives the protein CASSRGGSGQETQYF.

This chain uses TRBV6-6 with TRBJ2-3, with 13 bases fitting TRBD2. The CDR3 has 14 amino acids. V was pared by 5 bases and J by 6 bases, with 2 bases of the junction left unmatched. CDR1 is MNHNY, CDR2 SVGAGI, per germline (reference sequence). The CDR3 nucleotides are TGTGCCAGCAGTCTGACTAGCGGGAGGGATACGCAGTATTTT. Translating it yields CASSLTSGRDTQYF.

The rearrangement links TRBV12-3 or TRBV12-4 to TRBJ2-5; D perhaps matches TRBD2 (6 bases). The length of the CDR3 is 11 residues. V dropped 6 bases and J dropped 7 bases, with 9 bases sitting between them. The CDR3 loop is CASSWGGTQYF. CDR3 DNA sequence: TGTGCCAGCAGCTGGGGAGGGACCCAGTACTTC.

V gene TRBV4-1 combines with J gene TRBJ1-5; D is unresolved. Per the germline V gene, CDR1 is MGHRA and CDR2 is YSYEKL. V lost 3 bases to trimming and J lost 5 bases, with 8 bases between them. The CDR3 length is 13 residues. The CDR3 spells CASSQTQYQPQHF. For the CDR3, the DNA is TGCGCCAGCAGCCAGACACAGTATCAGCCCCAGCATTTT.

The V call is TRBV7-2, the J call TRBJ2-7; D remains ambiguous. The CDR3 sequence is 14 residues long. Trimming shortened V by 4 bases and J by 3 bases, and 13 bases separated the two germline ends. Germline assignment: CDR1 SGHTA and CDR2 FQGNSA. The DNA for the CDR3 is TGTGCCAGCAGCTCTGGGCCCCAAAACTACGAGCAGTACTTC. It yields the protein CASSSGPQNYEQYF. The whole variable domain, remainder taken from reference TRBV7-2 and TRBJ2-7, is GAGVSQSPSNKVTEKGKDVELRCDPISGHTALYWYRQSLGQGLEFLIYFQGNSAPDKSGLPSDRFSAERTGGSVSTLTIQRTQQEDSAVYLCASSSGPQNYEQYFGPGTRLTVT.

The rearrangement joins TRBV9 to TRBJ2-1; TRBD2 aligns across 7 bases. The ends lost 0 bases at V and 5 bases at J; junction bases unmatched: 8. There are 16 residues in the CDR3. Per the germline V gene, CDR1 is SGDLS and CDR2 is YYNGEE. CDR3 protein: CASSVDQIGTNNEQFF. DNA of the CDR3: TGTGCCAGCAGCGTAGATCAGATAGGGACTAACAATGAGCAGTTCTTC.

The V gene is TRBV18, the J gene TRBJ1-1; 8 nucleotides line up with TRBD1. V shed 3 bases and J 1 base; nucleotides not matched to a gene: 4. CDR3 length equals 15 residues. Germline V lookup: CDR1 KGHSH, CDR2 LQKENI. The CDR3 coding sequence is TGTGCCAGCTCACCTCCGGGACAGGCGAACACTGAAGCTTTCTTT. This translates into CASSPPGQANTEAFF.

The chain has TRBV18 and TRBJ1-1, with D possibly being TRBD1 (5 bases). Germline V CDR1 and CDR2: KGHSH, LQKENI. CDR3 size: 14 residues. The V and J ends lost 3 bases and 4 bases respectively, with 12 bases between them. The CDR3 DNA is TGTGCCAGCTCACCGGAAACAGGTAGCACTGAAGCTTTCTTT. Translation: CASSPETGSTEAFF.

The rearrangement uses TRBV7-3 and TRBJ2-2, with D tentatively TRBD1 (6 bases). There are 14 residues in the CDR3. The germline V and J ends were trimmed by 5 bases and 4 bases, with 11 bases remaining between them. The germline V gene has CDR1 SGHTA and CDR2 FQGTGA. The CDR3 sequence is CASSPGHSTGELFF. CDR3 DNA sequence: TGTGCCAGCAGCCCGGGACACTCCACCGGGGAGCTGTTTTTT.

This chain uses TRBV28 with TRBJ1-2; D remains ambiguous. The germline V gene encodes CDR1 MDHEN and CDR2 SYDVKM. Trimming shortened V by 5 bases and J by 4 bases, and 11 bases separated the two germline ends. The CDR3 has 13 amino acids. CDR3 sequence (DNA): TGTGCCAGCAGTCGGGTGGAGGGCTATGGCTACACCTTC. Translated, it gives CASSRVEGYGYTF.

V usage is TRBV24-1 and J usage is TRBJ2-5, with D possibly TRBD2 on 6 matching bases. CDR1 KGHDR and CDR2 SFDVKD come from the germline V gene. This CDR3 spans 13 amino acids. The ends were cut back, 3 bases at V and 5 bases at J, with 9 bases in the middle. The CDR3 loop reads CATSDPGRETQYF. The CDR3 DNA reads TGTGCCACCAGTGATCCAGGGAGGGAGACCCAGTACTTC.

The chain recombines TRBV5-1 with TRBJ2-5; 8 bases agree with TRBD2. The CDR3 contains 15 residues. The germline gives CDR1 SGHRS, CDR2 YFSETQ. Unmatched junction bases numbered 5, after V lost 0 bases and J lost 4 bases. Here the CDR3 DNA reads TGCGCCAGCAGCTTGGTTCCGGGGGGGCGAGAGACCCAGTACTTC. Amino acid sequence: CASSLVPGGRETQYF. Drawing the rest from reference TRBV5-1 and TRBJ2-5, the complete variable domain is KAGVTQTPRYLIKTRGQQVTLSCSPISGHRSVSWYQQTPGQGLQFLFEYFSETQRNKGNFPGRFSGRQFSNSRSEMNVSTLELGDSALYLCASSLVPGGRETQYFGPGTRLLVL.

The chain joins TRBV19 to TRBJ2-1, with 8 bases fitting TRBD2. Germline assignment: CDR1 LNHDA and CDR2 SQIVND (reference sequence). Germline trimming cut 0 bases from V and 7 bases from J; bases unmatched to any gene: 8. This CDR3 contains 16 residues. In DNA form, the CDR3 reads TGTGCCAGTAGTATAGATAGGACTAGCAGGCAGAATGAGCAGTTCTTC. Translation: CASSIDRTSRQNEQFF.

This chain joins TRBV7-9 and TRBJ2-3; 13 bases line up with TRBD2. In germline, CDR1 is SEHNR, CDR2 FQNEAQ (reference sequence). The CDR3 extends over 19 amino acids. Trimming cost V 5 bases and J 1 base; bases outside gene matches: 12. The CDR3 sequence is CASSGPFGLAGVGTDTQYF. In DNA, the CDR3 is TGTGCCAGCAGCGGTCCTTTCGGACTAGCGGGAGTAGGCACAGATACGCAGTATTTT.

The CDR3 DNA reads TGTGCCAGCAGTGGGGCCAGCGGGCGAACCTACGAGCAGTACTTC. Translated: CASSGASGRTYEQYF. This chain uses TRBV25-1 with TRBJ2-7; tentative D call: TRBD2 (6 bases). CDR3 length equals 15 residues. V lost 4 bases to trimming and J lost 2 bases, with 15 bases between them. Looked up from germline, CDR1 is MGHDK and CDR2 is SYGVNS.

The V and J genes are TRBV19 and TRBJ2-5; D gene ambiguous. The germline V and J ends were trimmed by 5 bases and 5 bases, with 12 bases remaining between them. Germline CDR1 LNHDA, CDR2 SQIVND (reference sequence). This CDR3 has 13 residues. CDR3 DNA sequence: TGTGCCAGTAGTTTACAGTGGTCCGAGACCCAGTACTTC. It translates to CASSLQWSETQYF.

This clone was counted a single time. The chain recombines TRBV5-4 with TRBJ2-7; TRBD1 aligns across 7 bases. Germline loops: CDR1 SGHNT, CDR2 YYREEE (reference sequence). V dropped 0 bases and J dropped 6; count of bases not matched to a gene: 9. This CDR3 comprises 15 residues. CDR3 nucleotides: TGTGCCAGCAGCTTGGGGTGGGACAGTCGTACCGAGCAGTACTTC. This gives the protein CASSLGWDSRTEQYF.

The genes are TRBV5-6 and TRBJ1-2; TRBD1 matches at 7 bases. The CDR3 extends over 15 amino acids. Germline V gives CDR1 SGHDT, CDR2 YYEEEE. Unmatched junction bases numbered 8, after V lost 2 bases and J lost 4 bases. CDR3 sequence: CASSLGQAAGYGYTF. In DNA, the CDR3 is TGTGCCAGCAGCTTAGGACAGGCCGCTGGCTATGGCTACACCTTC.

CDR3 protein: CASSELGQFNEQFF. CDR3 sequence (DNA): TGTGCCAGCAGTGAATTGGGACAGTTCAATGAGCAGTTCTTC. The gene calls are TRBV6-1 and TRBJ2-1, with 7 bases identical to TRBD1. Germline V lookup: CDR1 MNHNS, CDR2 SASEGT. The CDR3 runs 14 residues. J was trimmed by 6 bases and V by 2 bases; bases with no gene match: 4.